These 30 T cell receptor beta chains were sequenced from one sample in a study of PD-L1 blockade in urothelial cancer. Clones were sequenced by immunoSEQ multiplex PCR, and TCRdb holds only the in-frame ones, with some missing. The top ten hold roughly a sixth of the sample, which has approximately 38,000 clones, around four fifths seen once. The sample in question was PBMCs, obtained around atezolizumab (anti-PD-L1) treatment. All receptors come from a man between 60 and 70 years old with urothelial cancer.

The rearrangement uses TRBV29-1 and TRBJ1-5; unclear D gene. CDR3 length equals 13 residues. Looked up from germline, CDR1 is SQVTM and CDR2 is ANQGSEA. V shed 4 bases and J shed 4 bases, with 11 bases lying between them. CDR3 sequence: CSVVMSENQPQHF. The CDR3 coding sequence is TGCAGCGTTGTTATGTCGGAGAATCAGCCCCAGCATTTT.

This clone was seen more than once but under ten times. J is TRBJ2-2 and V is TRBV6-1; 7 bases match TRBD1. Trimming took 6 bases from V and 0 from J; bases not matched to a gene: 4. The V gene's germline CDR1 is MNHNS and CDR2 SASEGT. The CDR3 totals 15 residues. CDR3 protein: CASSFRGTNTGELFF. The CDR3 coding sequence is TGTGCCAGCAGCTTCAGGGGGACGAACACCGGGGAGCTGTTTTTT.

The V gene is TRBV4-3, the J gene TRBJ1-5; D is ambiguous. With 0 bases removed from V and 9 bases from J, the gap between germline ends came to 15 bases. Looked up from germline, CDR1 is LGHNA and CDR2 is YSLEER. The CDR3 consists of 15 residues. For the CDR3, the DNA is TGCGCCAGCAGCCAAGAGGTTACGGGGAGCCTGCCCCAGCATTTT. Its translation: CASSQEVTGSLPQHF.

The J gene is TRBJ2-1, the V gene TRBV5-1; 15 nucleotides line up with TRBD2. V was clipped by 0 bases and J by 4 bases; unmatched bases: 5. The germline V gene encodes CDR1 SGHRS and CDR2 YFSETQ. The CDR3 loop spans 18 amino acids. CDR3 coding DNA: TGCGCCAGCAGCTTGGCGGGGACTAGCGGGGGGATATACAATGAGCAGTTCTTC. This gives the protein CASSLAGTSGGIYNEQFF. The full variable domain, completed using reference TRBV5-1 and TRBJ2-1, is KAGVTQTPRYLIKTRGQQVTLSCSPISGHRSVSWYQQTPGQGLQFLFEYFSETQRNKGNFPGRFSGRQFSNSRSEMNVSTLELGDSALYLCASSLAGTSGGIYNEQFFGPGTRLTVL.

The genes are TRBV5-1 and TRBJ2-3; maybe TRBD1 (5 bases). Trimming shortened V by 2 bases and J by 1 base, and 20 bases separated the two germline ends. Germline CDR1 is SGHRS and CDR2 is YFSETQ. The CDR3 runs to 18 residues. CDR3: CASSFDSIVTVGTDTQYF. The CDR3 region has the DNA TGCGCCAGCAGCTTCGATTCTATAGTGACAGTAGGCACAGATACGCAGTATTTT.

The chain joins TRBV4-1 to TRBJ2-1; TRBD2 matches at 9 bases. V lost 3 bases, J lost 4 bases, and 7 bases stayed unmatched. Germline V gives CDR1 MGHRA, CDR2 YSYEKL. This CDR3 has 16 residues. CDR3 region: CASSQGASGIYNEQFF. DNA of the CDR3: TGCGCCAGCAGCCAGGGGGCTAGCGGGATTTACAATGAGCAGTTCTTC.

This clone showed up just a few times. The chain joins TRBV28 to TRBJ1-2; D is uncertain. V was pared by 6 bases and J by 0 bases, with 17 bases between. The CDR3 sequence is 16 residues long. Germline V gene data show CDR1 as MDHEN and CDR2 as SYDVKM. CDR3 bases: TGTGCCAGCAGCCTCCCCCGGTTAAATGCTAACTATGGCTACACCTTC. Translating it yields CASSLPRLNANYGYTF.

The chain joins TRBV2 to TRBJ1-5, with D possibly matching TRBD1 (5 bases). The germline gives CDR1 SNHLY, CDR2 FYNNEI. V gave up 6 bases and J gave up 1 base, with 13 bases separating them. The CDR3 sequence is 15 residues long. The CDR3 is CASSGLAGSNQPQHF. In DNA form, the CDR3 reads TGTGCCAGCAGCGGGCTGGCAGGGAGCAATCAGCCCCAGCATTTT.

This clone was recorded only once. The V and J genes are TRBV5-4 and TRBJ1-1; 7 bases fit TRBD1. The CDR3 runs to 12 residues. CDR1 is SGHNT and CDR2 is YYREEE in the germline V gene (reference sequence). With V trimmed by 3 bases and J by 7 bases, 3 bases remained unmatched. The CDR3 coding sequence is TGTGCCAGCAGCTCCCGGGACAGTGAAGCTTTCTTT. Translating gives CASSSRDSEAFF.

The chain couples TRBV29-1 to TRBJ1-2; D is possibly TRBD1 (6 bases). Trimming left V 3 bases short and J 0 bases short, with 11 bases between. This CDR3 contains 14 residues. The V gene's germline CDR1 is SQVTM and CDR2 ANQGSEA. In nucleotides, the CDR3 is TGCAGCGTTGACGGGGGGCGAACTAACTATGGCTACACCTTC. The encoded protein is CSVDGGRTNYGYTF.

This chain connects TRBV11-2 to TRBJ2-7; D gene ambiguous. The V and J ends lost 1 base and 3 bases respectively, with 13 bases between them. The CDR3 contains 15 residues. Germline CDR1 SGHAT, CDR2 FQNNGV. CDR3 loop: CASSLVSQDFYEQYF. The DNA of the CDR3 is TGTGCCAGCAGCTTAGTTAGCCAAGACTTCTACGAGCAGTACTTC.

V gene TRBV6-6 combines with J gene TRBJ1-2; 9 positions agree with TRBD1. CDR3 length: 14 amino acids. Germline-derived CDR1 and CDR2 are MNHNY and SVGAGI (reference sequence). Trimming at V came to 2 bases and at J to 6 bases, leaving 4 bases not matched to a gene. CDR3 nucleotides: TGTGCCAGCAGTTACCTTACAGGGGGCGATGGCTACACCTTC. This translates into CASSYLTGGDGYTF.

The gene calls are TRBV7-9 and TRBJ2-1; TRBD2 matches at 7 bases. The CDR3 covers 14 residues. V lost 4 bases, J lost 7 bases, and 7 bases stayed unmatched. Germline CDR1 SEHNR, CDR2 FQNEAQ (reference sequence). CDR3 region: CASSSPAGLNEQFF. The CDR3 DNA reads TGTGCCAGCAGCTCCCCAGCGGGATTGAATGAGCAGTTCTTC.

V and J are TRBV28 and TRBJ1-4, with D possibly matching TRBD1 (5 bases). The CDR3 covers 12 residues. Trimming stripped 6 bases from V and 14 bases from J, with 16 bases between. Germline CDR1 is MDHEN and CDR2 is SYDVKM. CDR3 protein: CASSRSPTVLFF. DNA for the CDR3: TGTGCCAGCAGCCGATCGCCGACAGTCCTGTTTTTT.

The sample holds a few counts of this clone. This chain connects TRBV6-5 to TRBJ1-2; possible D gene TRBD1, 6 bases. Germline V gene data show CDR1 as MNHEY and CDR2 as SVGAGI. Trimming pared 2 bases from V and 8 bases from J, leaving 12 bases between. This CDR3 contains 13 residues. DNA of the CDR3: TGTGCCAGCAGTTACGCAGGGGAAGGCGGCTACACCTTC. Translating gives CASSYAGEGGYTF.

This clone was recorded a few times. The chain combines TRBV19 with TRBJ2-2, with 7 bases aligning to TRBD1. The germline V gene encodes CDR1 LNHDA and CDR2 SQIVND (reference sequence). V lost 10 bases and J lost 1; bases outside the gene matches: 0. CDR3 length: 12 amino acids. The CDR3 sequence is CATGGNTGELFF. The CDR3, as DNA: TGTGCCACAGGGGGGAACACCGGGGAGCTGTTTTTT.

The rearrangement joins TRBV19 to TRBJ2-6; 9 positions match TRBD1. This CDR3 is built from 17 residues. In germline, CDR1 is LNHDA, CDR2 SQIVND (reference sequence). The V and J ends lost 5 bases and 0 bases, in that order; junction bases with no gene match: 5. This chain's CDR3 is CASSPGTGISGANVLTF. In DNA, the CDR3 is TGTGCCAGTAGTCCTGGGACAGGGATCTCTGGGGCCAACGTCCTGACTTTC.

CDR3 residues: CASSQDRGNSPLHF. In DNA, the CDR3 is TGTGCCAGCTCACAGGACAGGGGTAATTCACCCCTCCACTTT. The V gene is TRBV18, the J gene TRBJ1-6, with TRBD1 identical over 9 bases. Unmatched junction bases numbered 1, after V lost 4 bases and J lost 6 bases. Germline V lookup: CDR1 KGHSH, CDR2 LQKENI. CDR3 length equals 14 residues.

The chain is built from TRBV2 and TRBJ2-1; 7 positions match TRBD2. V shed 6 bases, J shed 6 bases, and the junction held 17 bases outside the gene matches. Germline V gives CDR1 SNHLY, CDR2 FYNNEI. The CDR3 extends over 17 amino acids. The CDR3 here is CASRNSWGGRALNEQFF. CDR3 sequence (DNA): TGTGCCAGCAGGAATTCCTGGGGGGGGAGGGCCCTCAATGAGCAGTTCTTC.

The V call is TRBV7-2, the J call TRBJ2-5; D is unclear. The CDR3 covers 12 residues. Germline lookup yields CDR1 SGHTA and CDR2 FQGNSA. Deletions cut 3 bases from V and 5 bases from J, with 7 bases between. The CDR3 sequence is CASSFPGETQYF. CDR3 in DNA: TGTGCCAGCAGCTTCCCCGGGGAGACCCAGTACTTC.

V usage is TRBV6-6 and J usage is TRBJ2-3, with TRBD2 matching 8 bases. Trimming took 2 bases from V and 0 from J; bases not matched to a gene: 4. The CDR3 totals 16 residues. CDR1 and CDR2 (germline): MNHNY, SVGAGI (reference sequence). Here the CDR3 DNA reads TGTGCCAGCAGTTACCTTAGCGGGACTAGCACAGATACGCAGTATTTT. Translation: CASSYLSGTSTDTQYF.

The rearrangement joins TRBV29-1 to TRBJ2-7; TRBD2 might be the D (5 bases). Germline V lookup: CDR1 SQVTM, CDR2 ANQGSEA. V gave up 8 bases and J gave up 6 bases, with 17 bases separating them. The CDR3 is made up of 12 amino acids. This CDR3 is CSTDSVRGEQYF. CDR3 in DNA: TGCAGCACCGATTCCGTCCGGGGCGAGCAGTACTTC.

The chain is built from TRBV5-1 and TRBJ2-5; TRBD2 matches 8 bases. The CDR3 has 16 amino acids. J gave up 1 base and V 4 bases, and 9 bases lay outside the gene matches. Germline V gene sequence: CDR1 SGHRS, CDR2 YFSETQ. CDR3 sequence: CASSPGTSGGQETQYF. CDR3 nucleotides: TGCGCCAGCAGCCCCGGGACGAGCGGGGGCCAAGAGACCCAGTACTTC.

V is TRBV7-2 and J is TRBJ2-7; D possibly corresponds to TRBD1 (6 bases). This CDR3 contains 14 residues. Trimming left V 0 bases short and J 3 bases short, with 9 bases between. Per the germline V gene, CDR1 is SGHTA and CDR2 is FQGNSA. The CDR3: CASSLAGARYEQYF. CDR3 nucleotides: TGTGCCAGCAGCTTAGCGGGGGCTCGCTACGAGCAGTACTTC.

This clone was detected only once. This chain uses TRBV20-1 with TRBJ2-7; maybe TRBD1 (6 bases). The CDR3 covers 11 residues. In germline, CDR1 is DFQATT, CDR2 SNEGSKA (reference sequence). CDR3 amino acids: CRAGDLYEQYF. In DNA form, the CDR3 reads TGCAGGGCAGGGGACCTCTACGAGCAGTACTTC.

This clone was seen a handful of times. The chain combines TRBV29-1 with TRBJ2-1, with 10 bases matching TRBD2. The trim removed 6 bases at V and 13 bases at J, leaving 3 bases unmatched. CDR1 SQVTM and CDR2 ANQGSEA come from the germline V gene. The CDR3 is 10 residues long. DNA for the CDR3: TGCAGCGTCCTAGCGGGAGAACAGTTCTTC. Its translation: CSVLAGEQFF.

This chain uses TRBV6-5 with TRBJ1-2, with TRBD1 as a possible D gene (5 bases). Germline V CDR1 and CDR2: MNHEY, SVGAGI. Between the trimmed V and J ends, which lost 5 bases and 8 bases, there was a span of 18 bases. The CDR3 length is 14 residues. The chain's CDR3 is CASSTPNGAGGYTF. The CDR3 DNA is TGTGCCAGCAGTACCCCAAACGGGGCGGGGGGCTACACCTTC.

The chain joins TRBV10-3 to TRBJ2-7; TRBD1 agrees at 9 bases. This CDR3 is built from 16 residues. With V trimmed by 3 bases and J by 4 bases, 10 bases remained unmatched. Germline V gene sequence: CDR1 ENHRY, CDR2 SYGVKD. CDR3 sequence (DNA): TGTGCCATCAGTGACCCGGGACAGGGAGCAACTTACGAGCAGTACTTC. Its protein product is CAISDPGQGATYEQYF.

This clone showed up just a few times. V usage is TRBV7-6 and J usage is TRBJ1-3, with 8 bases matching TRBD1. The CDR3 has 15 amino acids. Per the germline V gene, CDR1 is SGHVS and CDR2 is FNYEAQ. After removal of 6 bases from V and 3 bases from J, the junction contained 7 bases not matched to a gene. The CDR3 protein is CASRRDRGGGNTIYF. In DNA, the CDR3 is TGTGCCAGCAGGCGAGACAGGGGAGGTGGAAACACCATATATTTT.

For the CDR3, the DNA is TGTGCCAGCAGCTTAGCAGGCGGACTAGCGGGACTATACAATGAGCAGTTCTTC. Translation: CASSLAGGLAGLYNEQFF. The rearrangement uses TRBV7-8 and TRBJ2-1, with TRBD2 matching 12 bases. Germline V lookup: CDR1 SGHVS, CDR2 FQNEAQ. CDR3 length: 18 residues. V shed 0 bases and J 4 bases; nucleotides not matched to a gene: 7. Drawing the rest from reference TRBV7-8 and TRBJ2-1, the complete variable domain is GAGVSQSPRYKVAKRGQDVALRCDPISGHVSLFWYQQALGQGPEFLTYFQNEAQLDKSGLPSDRFFAERPEGSVSTLKIQRTQQEDSAVYLCASSLAGGLAGLYNEQFFGPGTRLTVL.